These 26 T cell receptor beta chains share one sample of origin, sequenced in a study of tumor and adjacent non-tumor tissue in lung cancer. TCRbeta libraries were built with three rounds of nested PCR, modified from ARM-PCR. TCRdb re-derived calls from the multiplex PCR reads in MiXCR, one entry per CDR3 protein. The data hold approximately 65,000 distinct CDR3 sequences, with 60% observed a single time. RNA was extracted from bulk tissue without any cell sorting. Material for sequencing was lung tumor tissue. The receptors stem from a man in his fifties or sixties with non-small cell lung cancer.

This clonotype occurred a few times. This chain joins TRBV11-2 and TRBJ2-7; D call uncertain. The germline gives CDR1 SGHAT, CDR2 FQNNGV. This CDR3 has 15 residues. V was trimmed by 5 bases and J by 1 base, leaving 15 bases between them. The CDR3 loop reads CASSMYNLFSYEQYF. The CDR3 coding sequence is TGTGCCAGCAGCATGTACAACCTTTTTTCCTACGAGCAGTACTTC. Supplemented by reference TRBV11-2 and TRBJ2-7, the full variable domain reads EAGVAQSPRYKIIEKRQSVAFWCNPISGHATLYWYQQILGQGPKLLIQFQNNGVVDDSQLPKDRFSAERLKGVDSTLKIQPAKLEDSAVYLCASSMYNLFSYEQYFGPGTRLTVT.

This clonotype was detected many times. The J gene is TRBJ1-6, the V gene TRBV6-2 or TRBV6-3; no firm D call. This CDR3 is built from 12 residues. CDR1 MNHEY and CDR2 SVGEGT come from the germline V gene. V was clipped by 4 bases and J by 18 bases, with 16 bases between them. The CDR3 DNA sequence: TGTGCCAGCAGTTCCCCGACCACCCGAGCCCACTTT. Residues: CASSSPTTRAHF.

This clonotype was recorded many times. The chain recombines TRBV29-1 with TRBJ2-7; 10 nucleotides line up with TRBD2. This CDR3 is 16 amino acids long. CDR1 SQVTM and CDR2 ANQGSEA come from the germline V gene. V shed 0 bases, J shed 7 bases, and the junction held 12 bases outside the gene matches. The CDR3 loop is CSVEDWASGGTKEQYF. CDR3 bases: TGCAGCGTTGAAGATTGGGCTAGCGGGGGAACGAAGGAGCAGTACTTC.

In this sample, this clonotype turned up many times. This chain links TRBV12-3 or TRBV12-4 with TRBJ1-5, with D possibly matching TRBD1 (5 bases). V shed 2 bases and J shed 6 bases, with 17 bases lying between them. The CDR3 extends over 16 amino acids. The CDR3 sequence: CASSLIGGSLGQPQHF. CDR3 in DNA: TGTGCCAGCAGTTTAATTGGGGGTTCGTTGGGTCAGCCCCAGCATTTT.

This CDR3 is CASSEFTGTGNYEQYF. Here the CDR3 DNA reads TGTGCCAGCAGTGAATTTACCGGGACAGGGAACTACGAGCAGTACTTC. This rearrangement joins TRBV2 to TRBJ2-7, with TRBD1 matching 9 bases. V was clipped by 2 bases and J by 3 bases; unmatched bases: 8. Germline loops: CDR1 SNHLY, CDR2 FYNNEI. The CDR3 runs 16 residues.

This clonotype was counted only a few times. The rearrangement links TRBV20-1 to TRBJ2-1, with 9 bases matching TRBD2. The CDR3 runs 13 residues. Germline CDR1 DFQATT, CDR2 SNEGSKA (reference sequence). With 6 bases clipped from V and 7 bases from J, the junction kept 7 bases outside the gene matches. The CDR3 DNA reads as TGCAGTGCCCTAGCGGGAAATAGGAATGAGCAGTTCTTC. Encoded protein: CSALAGNRNEQFF.

Worth noting for this clonotype: Germline and junction disagree at one end, which may indicate a read error. The V gene is TRBV28, the J gene TRBJ1-5; no clear D. From germline, CDR1 is MDHEN and CDR2 SYDVKM. The CDR3 extends over 15 amino acids. The CDR3 sequence is CASSGQEGSDQPQHF. CDR3 DNA sequence: TGCGCCAGCAGTGGCCAGGAAGGGTCGGATCAGCCCCAGCATTTT.

In regard to this clonotype: With a much larger clone just one base away, this may be a read error. The genes are TRBV6-6 and TRBJ1-4; no firm D call. Germline assignment: CDR1 MNHNY and CDR2 SVGAGI (reference sequence). The CDR3 loop spans 11 amino acids. With 8 bases removed from V and 6 bases from J, the gap between germline ends came to 7 bases. The CDR3 sequence is CASLHDEKLFF. The CDR3 region has the DNA TGTGCCAGCTTACATGATGAAAAACTGTTTTTT.

In regard to this clonotype: This may stem from a read error, because a much larger clone lies one nucleotide away. The chain is built from TRBV6-6 and TRBJ2-5; 7 bases fit TRBD2. CDR3 length: 17 amino acids. Germline values: CDR1 MNHNY, CDR2 SVGAGI (reference sequence). The CDR3: CASTSDPSSGRVEAQYF. DNA of the CDR3: TGTGCCAGCACCTCAGACCCCTCTTCGGGGAGGGTAGAGGCCCAGTACTTC.

Concerning this clonotype: One junction end disagrees with the germline gene, perhaps due to a read error. The chain couples TRBV12-3 or TRBV12-4 to TRBJ2-3; perhaps TRBD2 as D (5 bases). This CDR3 region has 12 residues. CDR3: CAIRLRGDTQYF. The CDR3, as DNA: TGTGCCATCAGACTCCGGGGAGATACGCAGTATTTC.

The chain uses TRBV28 and TRBJ2-6; 9 bases are shared with TRBD1. This CDR3 is built from 15 residues. Germline-derived CDR1 and CDR2 are MDHEN and SYDVKM. The CDR3 sequence: CFSVQGALGANVLTF. The CDR3 DNA reads as TGTTTCAGCGTACAGGGGGCTTTAGGGGCCAACGTCCTGACTTTC.

Ten or more counts support this clonotype. The chain combines TRBV5-4 with TRBJ2-7; the match to TRBD2 covers 8 bases. Germline V lookup: CDR1 SGHNT, CDR2 YYREEE (reference sequence). V dropped 1 base and J dropped 2; count of bases not matched to a gene: 2. This CDR3 is built from 14 residues. CDR3 residues: CASSLRGGTYEQYF. The DNA of the CDR3 is TGTGCCAGCAGCTTGCGCGGGGGGACCTACGAGCAGTACTTC. The full variable domain, completed using reference TRBV5-4 and TRBJ2-7, is ETGVTQSPTHLIKTRGQQVTLRCSSQSGHNTVSWYQQALGQGPQFIFQYYREEENGRGNFPPRFSGLQFPNYSSELNVNALELDDSALYLCASSLRGGTYEQYFGPGTRLTVT.

This chain's CDR3 is CCMRERALSMNTEAFF. The CDR3, as DNA: TGCTGCATGAGGGAAAGGGCCCTGAGTATGAACACTGAAGCTTTCTTT. The chain has TRBV29-1 and TRBJ1-1, with D unclear. The germline V gene has CDR1 SQVTM and CDR2 ANQGSEA. The CDR3 spans 16 residues.

Remarks on this clonotype: A read error is possible here, since a much larger clone lies one base away. This chain uses TRBV2 with TRBJ2-1; TRBD2 is a possible D gene (5 bases). This CDR3 is built from 13 residues. Germline V lookup: CDR1 SNHLY, CDR2 FYNNEI. Trimming took off 5 bases at V and 10 bases at J, with 15 bases between the two ends. In DNA, the CDR3 is TGTGCCAGCAGTTATGGGCTAGCCCTCGAGCAGTTCTTC. As protein: CASSYGLALEQFF.

The chain carries TRBV2 and TRBJ2-7, with D perhaps assigned TRBD1 or TRBD2 (6 bases each). This CDR3 comprises 14 residues. Per the germline V gene, CDR1 is SNHLY and CDR2 is FYNNEI. Trimming cost V 5 bases and J 5 bases, with 16 bases left between them. CDR3 residues: CASSKGGTSHEQYF. The DNA for the CDR3 is TGTGCCAGCAGTAAAGGGGGGACGAGCCACGAGCAGTACTTC.

Concerning this clonotype: The CDR3 carries no conserved terminal phenylalanine or tryptophan, so it likely arises from a read error. V and J are TRBV29-1 and TRBJ2-7; TRBD2 is a possible D gene (6 bases). The CDR3 is 13 residues long. Germline CDR1 reads SQVTM; CDR2 reads ANQGSEA. The CDR3 nucleotides read TGCAACGCCACGCCCAGCGGGTTGGACGAGCAGTACCTC. It codes for CNATPSGLDEQYL.

The chain uses TRBV18 and TRBJ1-5; D is ambiguous. The V gene lost 5 bases and the J gene lost 2 bases, with 13 bases spanning the gap. The CDR3 loop spans 15 amino acids. Germline V gene lookup returns CDR1 KGHSH and CDR2 LQKENI. The CDR3 DNA reads TGTGCCAGCTCATGGAGCCCTCGGGGCAATCAGCCCCAGCATTTT. Translation: CASSWSPRGNQPQHF.

As concerns this clonotype: Being one base from a much bigger clone, this may be a read error. In this CDR3 the conserved last residue, phenylalanine or tryptophan, is missing, so a read error is likely. This chain uses TRBV5-4 with TRBJ2-1; D is possibly TRBD1 or TRBD2 (7 bases each). Trimming removed 4 bases at V and 4 bases at J, with 18 bases between. This CDR3 contains 16 residues. CDR1 and CDR2 from the germline V gene are SGHNT and YYREEE (reference sequence). CDR3: CASSIGAQGGYNEQFI. The CDR3 nucleotides read TGTGCCAGCAGCATAGGGGCGCAGGGGGGGTACAATGAGCAGTTCATC.

A note on this clonotype: The final CDR3 position lacks the conserved phenylalanine or tryptophan, pointing to a likely read error. The rearrangement links TRBV6-5 to TRBJ1-5; D might be TRBD1 (5 bases). The CDR3 covers 15 residues. Looked up from germline, CDR1 is MNHEY and CDR2 is SVGAGI. CDR3 in amino acids: CAGSYSRGGDQPQHL. In nucleotides, the CDR3 is TGTGCCGGCAGTTACTCGCGGGGCGGCGATCAGCCCCAGCATCTT.

This clonotype showed up just once. A read error may account for a junction end that differs from germline. The chain joins TRBV18 to TRBJ2-5; possibly TRBD2 for D (5 bases). The CDR3 covers 12 residues. Germline CDR1 KGHSH, CDR2 LQKENI. Written as DNA, the CDR3 is TGTGCCAGCTCACCACGAAGGGAGATCCAGTACTTC. This translates into CASSPRREIQYF. Using reference TRBV18 and TRBJ2-5 for the parts outside the CDR3, the full variable domain is NAGVMQNPRHLVRRRGQEARLRCSPMKGHSHVYWYRQLPEEGLKFMVYLQKENIIDESGMPKERFSAEFPKEGPSILRIQQVVRGDSAAYFCASSPRREIQYFGPGTRLLVL.

This clonotype was observed a handful of times. The junction departs from germline at one end; a sequencing error may be responsible. The chain uses TRBV4-2 and TRBJ2-2; TRBD2 agrees at 11 bases. The CDR3 runs 16 residues. Germline CDR1 and CDR2: LGHNA and YNFKEQ. This CDR3 is CASSQSTSGVVGEMFF. The CDR3 region has the DNA TGTGCCAGTAGCCAATCGACTAGCGGGGTGGTCGGGGAGATGTTTTTT.

In regard to this clonotype: At one boundary the junction diverges from the germline segment, which might be a read error. The chain carries TRBV5-1 and TRBJ1-1; D is ambiguous. The CDR3 consists of 14 residues. Looked up from germline, CDR1 is SGHRS and CDR2 is YFSETQ. This CDR3 is CASSSGPRNTEAFF. The CDR3, as DNA: TGCGCTAGCAGCTCCGGACCGAGGAACACTGAAGCTTTCTTT. Supplemented by reference TRBV5-1 and TRBJ1-1, the full variable domain reads KAGVTQTPRYLIKTRGQQVTLSCSPISGHRSVSWYQQTPGQGLQFLFEYFSETQRNKGNFPGRFSGRQFSNSRSEMNVSTLELGDSALYLCASSSGPRNTEAFFGQGTRLTVV.

The V and J genes are TRBV28 and TRBJ2-7, with a possible D match to TRBD2 (6 bases). Germline values: CDR1 MDHEN, CDR2 SYDVKM. The ends were cut back, 5 bases at V and 10 bases at J, with 15 bases in the middle. CDR3 size: 12 residues. In DNA, the CDR3 is TGTGCCAGCAGTACTGGGAGGATCCGTCAGTACTTC. Its translation is CASSTGRIRQYF.

The table lists this clonotype with many counts. The chain couples TRBV5-1 to TRBJ2-6; D is undetermined. Germline V gene lookup returns CDR1 SGHRS and CDR2 YFSETQ. V gave up 0 bases and J gave up 0 bases, with 7 bases separating them. This CDR3 has 16 residues. The CDR3 protein is CASSLAADSGANVLTF. CDR3 bases: TGCGCCAGCAGCTTGGCGGCAGACTCTGGGGCCAACGTCCTGACTTTC.

The V and J genes are TRBV5-1 and TRBJ2-6; D gene unclear. CDR3 size: 16 residues. Trimming shortened V by 2 bases and J by 0 bases, and 9 bases separated the two germline ends. Germline CDR1 reads SGHRS; CDR2 reads YFSETQ. CDR3 sequence reads: CASSLTASSGANVLTF. The CDR3 nucleotides are TGCGCCAGCAGCTTAACCGCTAGCTCTGGGGCCAACGTCCTGACTTTC.

Details on this clonotype: A much larger clonotype is one base distant, so this may be a read error. Here the CDR3 omits its conserved ending phenylalanine or tryptophan, so a read error is the likely source. The chain carries TRBV12-3 or TRBV12-4 and TRBJ2-7; possibly TRBD2 for D (6 bases). V dropped 5 bases and J dropped 6 bases, with 14 bases sitting between them. This CDR3 contains 13 residues. CDR3 region: CASSMGLGGEQYL. The CDR3, as DNA: TGTGCCAGCAGTATGGGACTTGGGGGCGAGCAGTACTTG.